This T cell receptor (beta chain) is drawn from a study of response to subunit inactivated influenza vaccine. Germline V gene data show CDR1 as SQVTM and CDR2 as ANQGSEA. The CDR3 is 15 residues long. The V and J ends lost 0 bases and 3 bases respectively, with 13 bases between them. This clonotype has ten or more counts. TCRdb fed the RT-PCR reads into MiXCR, producing one record per CDR3 protein. The sample has about 570,000 distinct CDR3 sequences, 12% seen once. The sequence was collected from a man in his fifties who received an inactivated influenza vaccine. The source was PBMCs from blood, collected on the day of vaccination. The chain uses TRBV29-1 and TRBJ2-3, with D unclear. The CDR3 protein is CSVEERLDPTDTQYF. CDR3 nucleotides: TGCAGCGTTGAAGAACGGCTGGATCCTACAGATACGCAGTATTTT.